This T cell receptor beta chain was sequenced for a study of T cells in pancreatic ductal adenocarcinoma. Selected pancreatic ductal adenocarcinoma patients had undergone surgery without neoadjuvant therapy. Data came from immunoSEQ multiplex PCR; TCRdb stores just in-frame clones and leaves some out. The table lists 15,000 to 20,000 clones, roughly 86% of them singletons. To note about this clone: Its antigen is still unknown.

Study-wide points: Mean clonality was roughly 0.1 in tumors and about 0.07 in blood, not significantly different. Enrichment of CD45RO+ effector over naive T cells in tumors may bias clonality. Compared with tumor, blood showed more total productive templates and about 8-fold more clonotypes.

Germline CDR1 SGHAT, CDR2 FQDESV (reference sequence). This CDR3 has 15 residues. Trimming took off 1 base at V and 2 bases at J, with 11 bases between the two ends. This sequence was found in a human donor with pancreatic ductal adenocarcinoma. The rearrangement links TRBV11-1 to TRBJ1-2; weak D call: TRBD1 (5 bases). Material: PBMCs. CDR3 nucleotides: TGTGCCAGCAGCTTAGGCCCAGGGCTAAACTATGGCTACACCTTC. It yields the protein CASSLGPGLNYGYTF.